The 6 T cell receptor beta chains reported below all come from one sample, sequenced in a study of shared clonotypes between healthy human individuals. Libraries were prepared by immunoSEQ multiplex PCR; TCRdb keeps only in-frame clonotypes and omits some of them. Here the sample spans 850,000 to 1,100,000 clones, around three quarters being singletons. The specimen was memory CD4+ T cells from PBMCs. Stated subset: CD45RA-negative fraction. The receptors stem from a man between 18 and 35 years old in good health. Some clones in this sample may be carry-over from other donors' samples.

This chain links TRBV5-1 with TRBJ1-2, with TRBD1 as a possible D gene (6 bases). V lost 4 bases, J lost 3 bases, and 16 bases lay in between. The germline V gene encodes CDR1 SGHRS and CDR2 YFSETQ. The CDR3 totals 15 residues. The CDR3 DNA follows: TGCGCCAGCAGCCCTGGGAGTAGACAGGACTATGGCTACACCTTC. Protein product: CASSPGSRQDYGYTF.

The chain is built from TRBV6-1 and TRBJ1-4; maybe TRBD1 (5 bases). CDR1 and CDR2 from the germline V gene are MNHNS and SASEGT. Trimming left V 2 bases short and J 10 bases short, with 11 bases between. This CDR3 has 13 residues. CDR3 sequence (DNA): TGTGCCAGCAGTGAAACGGGAAGGGGAAAACTGTTTTTT. This gives the protein CASSETGRGKLFF.

The chain recombines TRBV5-4 with TRBJ1-2; 8 bases fit TRBD1. V was clipped by 0 bases and J by 1 base; unmatched bases: 2. The CDR3 runs to 15 residues. CDR1 SGHNT and CDR2 YYREEE come from the germline V gene (reference sequence). CDR3 residues: CASSLVGQVNYGYTF. CDR3 DNA sequence: TGTGCCAGCAGCTTGGTGGGACAGGTTAACTATGGCTACACCTTC. The full variable domain, completed using reference TRBV5-4 and TRBJ1-2, is ETGVTQSPTHLIKTRGQQVTLRCSSQSGHNTVSWYQQALGQGPQFIFQYYREEENGRGNFPPRFSGLQFPNYSSELNVNALELDDSALYLCASSLVGQVNYGYTFGSGTRLTVV.

The chain recombines TRBV7-8 with TRBJ2-7, with 11 bases fitting TRBD2. The CDR3 is 15 amino acids. With 6 bases clipped from V and 0 bases from J, the junction kept 4 bases outside the gene matches. CDR1 is SGHVS, CDR2 FQNEAQ, per germline. CDR3 bases: TGTGCCAGCAGGTTCACTAGCGGGAGCTCCTACGAGCAGTACTTC. This codes for CASRFTSGSSYEQYF.

The J gene is TRBJ2-7, the V gene TRBV11-2; D not certain. Germline V gene lookup returns CDR1 SGHAT and CDR2 FQNNGV. This CDR3 spans 15 amino acids. V dropped 0 bases and J dropped 0 bases, with 9 bases sitting between them. The CDR3 region is CASSLDLLFSYEQYF. DNA for the CDR3: TGTGCCAGCAGCTTAGATCTGCTATTCTCCTACGAGCAGTACTTC.

V is TRBV7-3 and J is TRBJ2-5; D may be TRBD1 (6 bases). Trimming removed 5 bases at V and 5 bases at J, with 15 bases between. The CDR3 covers 14 residues. Per the germline V gene, CDR1 is SGHTA and CDR2 is FQGTGA. The CDR3 is CASSRTGLGETQYF. For the CDR3, the DNA is TGTGCCAGCAGCCGAACAGGGCTGGGGGAGACCCAGTACTTC.